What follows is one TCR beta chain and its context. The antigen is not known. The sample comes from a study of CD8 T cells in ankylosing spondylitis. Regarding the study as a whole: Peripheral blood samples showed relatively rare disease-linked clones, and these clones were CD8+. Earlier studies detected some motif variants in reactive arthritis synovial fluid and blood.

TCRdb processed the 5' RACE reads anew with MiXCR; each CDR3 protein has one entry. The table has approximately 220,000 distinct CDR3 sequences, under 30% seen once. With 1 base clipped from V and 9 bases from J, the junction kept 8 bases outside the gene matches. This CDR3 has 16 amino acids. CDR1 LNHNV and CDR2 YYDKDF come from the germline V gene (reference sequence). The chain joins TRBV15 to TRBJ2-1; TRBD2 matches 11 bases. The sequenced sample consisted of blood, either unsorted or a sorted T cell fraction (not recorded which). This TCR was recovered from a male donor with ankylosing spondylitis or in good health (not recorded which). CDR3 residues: CATSRAGTSGLGEQFF. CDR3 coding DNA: TGTGCCACCAGCAGAGCCGGGACTAGCGGTTTGGGTGAGCAGTTCTTC.